Listed below are T cell receptor beta chains from one sample, sequenced in a study of T cells in Graves' hyperthyroidism and ophthalmopathy. TCRdb passed the multiplex PCR reads through MiXCR, listing each CDR3 protein once. The data show hundreds of thousands of distinct CDR3 sequences, approximately 15% seen once. The specimen sequenced was blood. The receptors derive from a woman between 40 and 50 years old with Graves' ophthalmopathy. CDR3s include the opening cysteine and the closing phenylalanine or tryptophan. D genes are given only for firm matches. Not every row has a clone size; where given, it reads once, few, many or a size class.

cdr3_length | j_call | clone_size | d_call | v_call | cdr3_nt | cdr3_aa
16 | TRBJ2-1 | few | . | TRBV27 | TGTGCCAGCAGTTTATATTCCAAGAGCTCCTACAATGAGCAGTTCTTC | CASSLYSKSSYNEQFF
14 | TRBJ2-3 | . | . | TRBV6-2/TRBV6-3 | TGTGCCAGCAGTTACTCGAATAGTGGTGATACGCAGTATTTT | CASSYSNSGDTQYF
13 | TRBJ2-7 | many | TRBD2 | TRBV27 | TGTGCCAGCAGTTTCGGGGGGGAAGGAGAGCAGTACTTC | CASSFGGEGEQYF
12 | TRBJ2-7 | few | . | TRBV7-9 | TGTGCCAGCAGCAGGGGGTCCCACGAGCAGTACTTC | CASSRGSHEQYF
14 | TRBJ2-1 | . | . | TRBV24-1 | TGTGCCACCGGTCAGGACAACTCCTACAATGAGCAGTTCTTC | CATGQDNSYNEQFF
11 | TRBJ1-2 | many | . | TRBV2 | TGTGCCAGCAGTCATAGGGGTGGCTACACCTTC | CASSHRGGYTF
14 | TRBJ1-1 | . | . | TRBV19 | TGTGCCAGTAGTACGCAGGCGGCGAACACTGAAGCTTTCTTT | CASSTQAANTEAFF
15 | TRBJ2-7 | . | TRBD2 | TRBV11-2 | TGTGCCAGCAGCTTAAGAACTAGCGGTTACAACGAGCAGTACTTC | CASSLRTSGYNEQYF
15 | TRBJ2-3 | many | TRBD1 | TRBV12-3/TRBV12-4 | TGTGCCAGCAGCCTGAGGACAGGGAGCACAGATACGCAGTATTTT | CASSLRTGSTDTQYF
15 | TRBJ2-3 | many | . | TRBV3-1 | TGTGCCAGCAGCCAGCCGGGACATACCACAGATACGCAGTATTTT | CASSQPGHTTDTQYF
18 | TRBJ2-6 | few | . | TRBV11-1 | TGTGCCAGCAGCCCCAAAAACTCCAGGGCCACCGGGGCCAACGTCCTGACTTTC | CASSPKNSRATGANVLTF
15 | TRBJ2-7 | many | TRBD2 | TRBV27 | TGTGCCAGCAGTCCGCTAGCGGGAGGTTACTACGAGCAGTACTTC | CASSPLAGGYYEQYF
13 | TRBJ1-4 | . | TRBD1 | TRBV30 | TGTGCCTGGGACAGGGGATCAAATGAAAAACTGTTTTTT | CAWDRGSNEKLFF
13 | TRBJ2-3 | many | . | TRBV5-1 | TGCGCCAGCAGACTTGGCCATCCAGATACGCAGTATTTT | CASRLGHPDTQYF
13 | TRBJ2-1 | . | . | TRBV5-1 | TGCGCCAGCAGGATGGACCCTCTCAATGAGCAGTTCTTC | CASRMDPLNEQFF
14 | TRBJ1-2 | few | . | TRBV11-2 | TGTGCCAGCAGTGAAAACAGCGGGCAGGGGATCTACACCTTC | CASSENSGQGIYTF
15 | TRBJ2-5 | few | . | TRBV6-1 | TGTGCCAGCAGCACCTACCGGGACTCCCAAGAGACCCAGTACTTC | CASSTYRDSQETQYF
13 | TRBJ2-3 | few | . | TRBV7-9 | TGTGCCAGCAGCTTAGCGGCCGTAACCGATGAGTATTTT | CASSLAAVTDEYF
12 | TRBJ2-3 | . | . | TRBV7-2 | TGTGCCAGCAGCTTAGCGACGCCTTGGCAGTATTTT | CASSLATPWQYF
13 | TRBJ1-1 | few | . | TRBV27 | TGTGCCAGCAGTGACACAGGGTGGACTGAAGCTTTCTTT | CASSDTGWTEAFF
15 | TRBJ2-1 | many | TRBD1 | TRBV2 | TGTGCCAGCAGTGGAGTGAGGGGGCCTTACAATGAGCAGTTCTTC | CASSGVRGPYNEQFF
15 | TRBJ1-4 | few | . | TRBV5-4 | TGTGCCAGCAGCTTGACGGACAGCAAGCATGAAAAACTGTTTTTT | CASSLTDSKHEKLFF
14 | TRBJ1-1 | . | . | TRBV7-2 | TGTGCCAGCAGCTTATCCGGGGGTTGGGCTGAAGCTTTCTTT | CASSLSGGWAEAFF
15 | TRBJ1-5 | few | . | TRBV6-2/TRBV6-3 | TGTGCCAGCAGTTACGGGGGGGGTGGCAATCAGCCCCAGCATTTT | CASSYGGGGNQPQHF
16 | TRBJ2-5 | . | TRBD1 | TRBV18 | TGTGCCAGCTCACCACGCGAGGACAGGGGGGAAGAGACCCAGTACTTC | CASSPREDRGEETQYF
16 | TRBJ2-1 | many | TRBD2 | TRBV28 | TGTGCCAGCAGCCACAGACTAGCGGGAATCTACAATGAGCAGTTCTTC | CASSHRLAGIYNEQFF
15 | TRBJ2-7 | . | . | TRBV28 | TGTGCCAGCAGTTTACGTCGCCAACCCGAAAACGAGCAGTACTTC | CASSLRRQPENEQYF
11 | TRBJ2-7 | . | . | TRBV12-3/TRBV12-4 | TGTGCCAGCAGCCGCTACAGGGAGCAGTACTTC | CASSRYREQYF
14 | TRBJ1-6 | few | . | TRBV20-1 | TGCAGTGCTCCAAAAGGCAGGGGTGGGTCACCCCTCCACTTT | CSAPKGRGGSPLHF
15 | TRBJ2-3 | few | TRBD1 | TRBV25-1 | TGTGCCAGCAGTGAGGACAGGGAGCTACTAGATACGCAGTATTTT | CASSEDRELLDTQYF
14 | TRBJ1-4 | . | . | TRBV28 | TGTGCCAGCAGTTTACCGGGGGCCTCAGAAAAACTGTTTTTT | CASSLPGASEKLFF
15 | TRBJ1-2 | many | TRBD1 | TRBV5-1 | TGCGCCAGCAGCGAGGGACAGGGAGCATTTGAAGGCTACACCTTC | CASSEGQGAFEGYTF
16 | TRBJ2-3 | . | TRBD1 | TRBV9 | TGTGCCAGCAGCGACCGGGACAGGGGACCCACAGATACGCAGTATTTT | CASSDRDRGPTDTQYF
16 | TRBJ1-1 | once | . | TRBV7-9 | TGTGCCAGCAGCTTGGACGAAGGCACAATGAACACTGAAGCTTTCTTT | CASSLDEGTMNTEAFF
13 | TRBJ2-7 | . | . | TRBV29-1 | TGCAGCGTTGAAGCCCCTCAGGGGGGCGAGCAGTACTTC | CSVEAPQGGEQYF
14 | TRBJ1-1 | . | TRBD1 | TRBV3-1 | TGTGCCAGCAGCGCTCGGGACAGAAACACTGAAGCTTTCTTT | CASSARDRNTEAFF
13 | TRBJ2-7 | . | . | TRBV4-2 | TGTGCCAGCAGCCAAGATAACCCCAACGAGCAGTACTTC | CASSQDNPNEQYF
12 | TRBJ1-3 | . | . | TRBV7-8 | TGTGCCAGCAGCTTATTTAGCGACACCATATATTTT | CASSLFSDTIYF
15 | TRBJ2-7 | many | . | TRBV28 | TGTGCCAGCAGTCTCCCATGGGACACGGTAGACGAGCAGTACTTC | CASSLPWDTVDEQYF
14 | TRBJ1-1 | . | . | TRBV12-3/TRBV12-4 | TGTGCCAGCAGCCTGACAGTCGCCATCGCTGAAGCTTTCTTT | CASSLTVAIAEAFF
12 | TRBJ1-5 | many | . | TRBV28 | TGTGCCAGCAGTCCGCTTAATCAGCCCCAGCATTTT | CASSPLNQPQHF
15 | TRBJ2-1 | . | . | TRBV20-1 | TGCAGTGCTCCCGACAGCCCTGGCTCCTACAATGAGCAGTTCTTC | CSAPDSPGSYNEQFF
14 | TRBJ1-6 | . | . | TRBV13 | TGTGCCAGCAGCCCTTCGGGGGGCCGGCTACCCCTCCACTTT | CASSPSGGRLPLHF
14 | TRBJ1-1 | few | TRBD1 | TRBV6-1 | TGTGCCAGCAGAGCGGGACAGCCGAACACTGAAGCTTTCTTT | CASRAGQPNTEAFF
11 | TRBJ1-2 | many | . | TRBV30 | TGTGCCTGGAGTGTTGGGGCGGGCTACACCTTC | CAWSVGAGYTF
14 | TRBJ2-5 | . | . | TRBV5-1 | TGCGCCAGCAGCCCCTCGGGGGCAAAAGAGACCCAGTACTTC | CASSPSGAKETQYF
13 | TRBJ2-1 | . | . | TRBV2 | TGTGCCAGCAGTAACCGGGCTGACGGGGAGCAGTTCTTC | CASSNRADGEQFF